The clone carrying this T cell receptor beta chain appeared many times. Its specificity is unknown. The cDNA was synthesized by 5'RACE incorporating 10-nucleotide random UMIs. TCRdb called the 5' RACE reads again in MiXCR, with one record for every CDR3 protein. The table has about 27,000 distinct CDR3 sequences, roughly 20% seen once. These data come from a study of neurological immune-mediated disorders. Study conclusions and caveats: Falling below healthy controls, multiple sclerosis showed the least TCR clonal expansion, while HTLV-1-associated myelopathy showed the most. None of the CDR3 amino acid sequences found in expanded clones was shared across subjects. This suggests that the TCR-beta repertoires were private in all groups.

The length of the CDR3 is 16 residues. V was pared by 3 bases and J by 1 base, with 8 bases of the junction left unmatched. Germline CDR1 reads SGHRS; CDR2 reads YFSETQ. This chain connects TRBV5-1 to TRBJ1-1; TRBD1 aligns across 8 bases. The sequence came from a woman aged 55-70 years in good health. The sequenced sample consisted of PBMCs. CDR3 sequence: CASSYYPGTGNTEAFF. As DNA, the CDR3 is TGCGCCAGCAGCTATTATCCCGGGACAGGGAACACTGAAGCTTTCTTT.